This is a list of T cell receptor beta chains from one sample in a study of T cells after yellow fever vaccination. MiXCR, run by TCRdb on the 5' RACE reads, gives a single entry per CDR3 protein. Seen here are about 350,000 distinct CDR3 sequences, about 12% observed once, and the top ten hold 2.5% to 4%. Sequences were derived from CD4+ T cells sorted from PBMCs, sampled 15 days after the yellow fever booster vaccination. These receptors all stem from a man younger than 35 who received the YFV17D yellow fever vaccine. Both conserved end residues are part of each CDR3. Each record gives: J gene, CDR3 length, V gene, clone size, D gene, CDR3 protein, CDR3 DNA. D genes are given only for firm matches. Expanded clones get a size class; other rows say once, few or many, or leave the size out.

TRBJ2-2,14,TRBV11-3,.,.,CASSFRETPGELFF,TGTGCCAGCAGCTTCCGGGAAACTCCCGGGGAGCTGTTTTTT
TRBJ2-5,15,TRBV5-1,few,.,CASSLVLSGEETQYF,TGCGCCAGCAGCTTGGTTTTGTCGGGGGAAGAGACCCAGTACTTC
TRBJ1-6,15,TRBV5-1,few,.,CASSNQGTENSPLHF,TGCGCCAGCAGCAATCAAGGGACGGAAAATTCACCCCTCCACTTT
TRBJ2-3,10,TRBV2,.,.,CASSDLRQYF,TGTGCCAGCAGTGATCTTCGTCAGTATTTT
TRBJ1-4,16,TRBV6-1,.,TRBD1,CASSEGQTSTNEKLFF,TGTGCCAGCAGCGAGGGACAGACTTCAACTAATGAAAAACTGTTTTTT
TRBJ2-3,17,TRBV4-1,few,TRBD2,CASSSGAGGSGTDTQYF,TGCGCCAGCAGCTCAGGGGCGGGGGGATCGGGCACAGATACGCAGTATTTT
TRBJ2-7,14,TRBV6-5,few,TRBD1,CASSYQDRGYEQYF,TGTGCCAGCAGTTACCAGGACAGGGGTTACGAGCAGTACTTC
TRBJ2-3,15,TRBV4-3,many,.,CASSHGARDADTQYF,TGCGCCAGCAGCCACGGGGCCAGGGACGCAGATACGCAGTATTTT
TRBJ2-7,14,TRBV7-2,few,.,CASSAWGGRVEQYF,TGTGCCAGCAGCGCCTGGGGGGGCAGGGTCGAGCAGTACTTC
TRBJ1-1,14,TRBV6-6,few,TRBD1,CASSEQGESTEAFF,TGTGCCAGCAGTGAGCAGGGGGAGAGCACTGAAGCTTTCTTT
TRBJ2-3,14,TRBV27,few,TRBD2,CASSFPGLGDTQYF,TGTGCCAGCAGTTTCCCGGGACTAGGAGATACGCAGTATTTT
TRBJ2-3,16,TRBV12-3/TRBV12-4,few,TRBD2,CASRTLAGGDTDTQYF,TGTGCCAGCAGGACCCTAGCGGGGGGGGACACAGATACGCAGTATTTT
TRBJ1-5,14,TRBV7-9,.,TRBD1,CASSSGTEASAQHF,TGTGCCAGCAGTTCCGGGACAGAGGCTTCAGCCCAGCATTTT
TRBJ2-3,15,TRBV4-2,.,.,CASSQEGVRADTQYF,TGTGCCAGCAGCCAAGAAGGAGTTAGGGCAGATACGCAGTATTTT
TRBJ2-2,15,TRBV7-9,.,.,CASSFSAPDTGELFF,TGTGCCAGCAGCTTCTCGGCACCAGACACCGGGGAGCTGTTTTTT
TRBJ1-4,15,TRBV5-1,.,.,CASSSAGGREEKLFF,TGCGCCAGCAGCTCCGCCGGGGGCAGGGAGGAAAAACTGTTTTTT
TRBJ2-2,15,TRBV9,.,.,CASSVALGGFGELFF,TGTGCCAGCAGCGTAGCCCTGGGGGGATTCGGGGAGCTGTTTTTT
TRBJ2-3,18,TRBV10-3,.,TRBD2,CAISEGGTSGSYTDTQYF,TGTGCCATCAGTGAGGGGGGGACTAGCGGGAGCTACACAGATACGCAGTATTTT
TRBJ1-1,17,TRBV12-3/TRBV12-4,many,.,CASTAVVPGKMNTEAFF,TGTGCCAGCACCGCAGTGGTCCCCGGAAAGATGAACACTGAAGCTTTCTTT
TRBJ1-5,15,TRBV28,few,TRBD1,CASRSRDRVVQPQHF,TGTGCCAGCAGGTCCCGGGACAGGGTGGTTCAGCCCCAGCATTTT
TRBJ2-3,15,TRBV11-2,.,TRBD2,CASSVNSGAVVVQYF,TGTGCCAGCAGCGTCAATAGCGGGGCGGTCGTTGTGCAGTATTTT
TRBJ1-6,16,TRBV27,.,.,CASTLGGTAYNSPLHF,TGTGCCAGCACTCTTGGGGGGACCGCCTATAATTCACCCCTCCACTTT
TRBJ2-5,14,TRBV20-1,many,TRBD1,CSAARQGLTETQYF,TGCAGTGCCGCCCGACAGGGGTTAACAGAGACCCAGTACTTC